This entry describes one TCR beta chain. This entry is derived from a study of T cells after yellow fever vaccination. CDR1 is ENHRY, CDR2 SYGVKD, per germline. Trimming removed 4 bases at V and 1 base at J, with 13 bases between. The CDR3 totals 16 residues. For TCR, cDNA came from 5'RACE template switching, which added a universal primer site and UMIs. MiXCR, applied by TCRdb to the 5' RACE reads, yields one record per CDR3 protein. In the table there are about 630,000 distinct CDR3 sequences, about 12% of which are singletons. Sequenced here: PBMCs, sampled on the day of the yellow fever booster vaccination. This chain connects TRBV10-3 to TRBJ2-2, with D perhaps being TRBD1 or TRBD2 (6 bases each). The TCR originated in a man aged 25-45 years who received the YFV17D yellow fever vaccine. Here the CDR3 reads CAISAAGHLNTGELFF. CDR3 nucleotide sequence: TGTGCCATCAGTGCCGCGGGACACTTGAACACCGGGGAGCTGTTTTTT.